This T cell receptor (beta chain) derives from a study of cytomegalovirus exposure and HLA in healthy donors. At the level of the study: An earlier analysis found fewer than 140 million unique TCR beta sequences from around 180 million T cells. Ancestry clustering placed about 80% of a few hundred genotyped donors in the Caucasian-associated cluster.

Trimming removed 0 bases at V and 5 bases at J, with 13 bases between. The CDR3 spans 15 residues. Per germline, CDR1 SEHNR and CDR2 FQNEAQ (reference sequence). Primers: 60 Vbeta forward and 13 Jbeta reverse. TCRdb keeps only in-frame clones here, not all; method: immunoSEQ multiplex PCR. The data hold around 98,000 clones, with about four fifths observed a single time. This clone was found once. The chain employs TRBV7-9 and TRBJ1-1; D is possibly TRBD1 (6 bases). Sequences were obtained from PBMCs. The sequence came from a woman aged 40 to 49 in good health and CMV-seronegative. CDR3 nucleotides: TGTGCCAGCAGCTTAGCGCGTCAGGGGAAGACTGAAGCTTTCTTT. It yields the protein CASSLARQGKTEAFF.